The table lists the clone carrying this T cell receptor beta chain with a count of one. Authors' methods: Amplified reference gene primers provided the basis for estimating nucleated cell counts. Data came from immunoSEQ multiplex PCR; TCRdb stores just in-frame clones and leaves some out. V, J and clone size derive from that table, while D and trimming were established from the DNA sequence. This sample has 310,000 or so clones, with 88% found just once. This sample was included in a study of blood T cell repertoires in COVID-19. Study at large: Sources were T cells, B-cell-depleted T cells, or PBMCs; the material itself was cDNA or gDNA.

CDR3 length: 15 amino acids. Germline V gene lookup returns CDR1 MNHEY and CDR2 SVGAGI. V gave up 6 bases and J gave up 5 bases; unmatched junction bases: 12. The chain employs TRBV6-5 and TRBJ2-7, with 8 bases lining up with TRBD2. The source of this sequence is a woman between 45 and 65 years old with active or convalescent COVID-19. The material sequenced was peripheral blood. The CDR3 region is CASRGSGRSGNEQYF. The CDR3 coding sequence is TGTGCCAGCAGGGGGAGCGGGCGTAGCGGGAACGAGCAGTACTTC.